One sample yielded the 15 T cell receptor beta chains listed below, sequenced in a study of blood T cell repertoires in COVID-19. Data came from immunoSEQ multiplex PCR; TCRdb stores just in-frame clones and leaves some out. The sample holds about 150,000 clones, 87% seen once. The source material was peripheral blood. The receptors come from a human donor in a cohort sampled during active COVID-19.

This rearrangement joins TRBV19 to TRBJ2-6, with D possibly TRBD1 on 6 matching bases. The CDR3 runs 18 residues. Germline V gives CDR1 LNHDA, CDR2 SQIVND (reference sequence). The ends were cut back, 8 bases at V and 0 bases at J, with 20 bases in the middle. CDR3 bases: TGTGCCAGTCGCCTCGGTCCAGGGGAAATCTCTGGGGCCAACGTCCTGACTTTC. It is translated as CASRLGPGEISGANVLTF.

The V and J genes are TRBV3-1 (or the pseudogene TRBV3-2) and TRBJ1-3, with TRBD1 matching over 10 bases. CDR1 and CDR2 from the germline V gene are LGHDT and YNNKEL (reference sequence). The ends lost 7 bases at V and 4 bases at J; junction bases unmatched: 13. This CDR3 has 17 amino acids. As DNA, the CDR3 is TGTGCCAGCACGGAGACAGGGGGCAGAAAGGCGGGAAACACCATATATTTT. Its protein product is CASTETGGRKAGNTIYF.

This clone was seen a single time. V and J are TRBV5-1 and TRBJ1-1; possible D gene TRBD1, 5 bases. Germline assignment: CDR1 SGHRS and CDR2 YFSETQ. This CDR3 has 14 residues. V was shortened by 10 bases and J by 1 base, with 17 bases between the two germline ends. CDR3 sequence: CARGWGGGNTEAFF. As DNA, the CDR3 is TGCGCCCGCGGCTGGGGGGGAGGGAACACTGAAGCTTTCTTT.

The V gene is TRBV6-2 or TRBV6-3, the J gene TRBJ2-2, with 11 bases matching TRBD2. V dropped 5 bases and J dropped 12; count of bases not matched to a gene: 17. Germline V gene lookup returns CDR1 MNHEY and CDR2 SVGEGT. CDR3 length equals 17 residues. CDR3 region: CASSPPGLAAPTAQLFF. The CDR3 DNA is TGTGCCAGCAGTCCCCCGGGACTAGCGGCACCGACCGCGCAGCTGTTTTTT.

The chain carries TRBV30 and TRBJ1-3; 7 nucleotides match TRBD1. V lost 5 bases to trimming and J lost 7 bases; unmatched junction nucleotides: 8. Germline V CDR1 and CDR2: GTSNPN, SVGIG (reference sequence). The CDR3 has 13 residues. The CDR3 region has the DNA TGTGCCTGGGGGGACAGCTGGAGCAACACCATATATTTT. It yields the protein CAWGDSWSNTIYF.

The rearrangement joins TRBV3-1 (or the pseudogene TRBV3-2) to TRBJ2-7, with TRBD1 matching over 8 bases. With 6 bases clipped from V and 2 bases from J, the junction kept 12 bases outside the gene matches. The CDR3 has 16 amino acids. The germline V gene encodes CDR1 LGHDT and CDR2 YNNKEL (reference sequence). The CDR3 sequence: CASSQQPGQGTYEQYF. In DNA form, the CDR3 reads TGTGCCAGCAGTCAACAACCCGGACAGGGAACCTACGAGCAGTACTTC.

The CDR3 DNA is TGTGCCAGCAGCCAACGGACAGTGCCTAAAGCTTTCTTT. Translating gives CASSQRTVPKAFF. V gene TRBV3-1 (or the pseudogene TRBV3-2) combines with J gene TRBJ1-1; tentatively, D is TRBD1 (6 bases). V shed 2 bases and J shed 9 bases, with 13 bases lying between them. This CDR3 has 13 amino acids. CDR1 is LGHDT and CDR2 is YNNKEL in the germline V gene (reference sequence).

This chain connects TRBV28 to TRBJ2-7, with 7 positions matching TRBD1. Germline V gives CDR1 MDHEN, CDR2 SYDVKM. After removal of 5 bases from V and 2 bases from J, the junction contained 6 bases not matched to a gene. This CDR3 comprises 14 residues. The CDR3 DNA follows: TGTGCCAGCAGTCGGACAGGCGTTGCCTACGAGCAGTACTTC. Translated: CASSRTGVAYEQYF.

V gene TRBV7-6 combines with J gene TRBJ1-6, with 7 bases aligning to TRBD1. V lost 1 base to trimming and J lost 6 bases; unmatched junction nucleotides: 3. The germline V gene has CDR1 SGHVS and CDR2 FNYEAQ. This CDR3 spans 15 amino acids. CDR3 residues: CASSLGHRGNSPLHF. CDR3 bases: TGTGCCAGCAGCTTAGGTCACAGGGGTAATTCACCCCTCCACTTT. Together with reference TRBV7-6 and TRBJ1-6, the CDR3 gives the full variable domain: GAGVSQSPRYKVTKRGQDVALRCDPISGHVSLYWYRQALGQGPEFLTYFNYEAQQDKSGLPNDRFSAERPEGSISTLTIQRTEQRDSAMYRCASSLGHRGNSPLHFGNGTRLTVT.

The chain links TRBV20-1 to TRBJ2-7; tentative D call: TRBD2 (6 bases). Trimming pared 3 bases from V and 0 bases from J, leaving 12 bases between. Germline CDR1 is DFQATT and CDR2 is SNEGSKA (reference sequence). The CDR3 is 14 amino acids. The CDR3 coding sequence is TGCAGTGCTAGTGACCGGGAGACCTCCTACGAGCAGTACTTC. This translates into CSASDRETSYEQYF.

The chain employs TRBV28 and TRBJ1-5; D might be TRBD1 (5 bases). V gave up 7 bases and J gave up 4 bases, with 14 bases separating them. Germline-derived CDR1 and CDR2 are MDHEN and SYDVKM. The CDR3 spans 14 residues. The CDR3, as DNA: TGTGCCAGCAACTACGGGCGGGGGAATCAGCCCCAGCATTTT. Protein sequence: CASNYGRGNQPQHF.

This clone was detected a few times. The V and J genes are TRBV5-1 and TRBJ1-1; D is perhaps TRBD1 (6 bases). From germline, CDR1 is SGHRS and CDR2 YFSETQ. The CDR3 contains 14 residues. Trimming cost V 4 bases and J 2 bases, with 12 bases left between them. CDR3 in DNA: TGCGCCAGCAGCAGGGGACAATCAAACACTGAAGCTTTCTTT. Translation gives CASSRGQSNTEAFF.

The CDR3 DNA is TGTGCCAGTAAACCCGGGACTAGCGGCACAGATACGCAGTATTTT. Residues: CASKPGTSGTDTQYF. The rearrangement joins TRBV2 to TRBJ2-3, with 10 positions matching TRBD2. J was trimmed by 1 base and V by 9 bases; bases with no gene match: 7. CDR1 SNHLY and CDR2 FYNNEI come from the germline V gene. The CDR3 totals 15 residues.

The chain is built from TRBV28 and TRBJ2-2; TRBD2 agrees at 9 bases. V lost 3 bases and J lost 8; bases outside the gene matches: 10. Germline V gene sequence: CDR1 MDHEN, CDR2 SYDVKM. The CDR3 is 16 amino acids. CDR3 DNA sequence: TGTGCCAGCAGTTTCACCCCCCGCGGGAGGGCTGGGGAGCTGTTTTTT. This encodes CASSFTPRGRAGELFF.

This clone has just one count. The rearrangement uses TRBV21-1 and TRBJ2-7; the D call in the table, TRBD2, was not verified against the DNA. TRBV21-1 is a documented pseudogene. The CDR3 is 14 residues long. The DNA for the CDR3 is TGTGCCAGCAGCAAAGCGGGGGGCTCCTACGAGCAGTACTTC. Translating it yields CASSKAGGSYEQYF.